This T cell receptor (beta chain) was documented in a study of blood T cell repertoires in COVID-19. Germline lookup yields CDR1 SGHTA and CDR2 FQGNSA. The CDR3 is 15 residues long. Trimming removed 1 base from V and 5 bases from J; junction bases left unmatched: 3. Repertoires were generated with immunoSEQ multiplex PCR, while TCRdb's copy carries only in-frame clones and drops some. The sample includes approximately 60,000 clones, 85% to 95% of them seen just once. The sequencing sample was made of peripheral blood. The clonotype originates from a man aged 65 to 79 with active COVID-19. V usage is TRBV7-2 and J usage is TRBJ2-1; 9 positions match TRBD2. CDR3 amino acids: CASSLVLAGNNEQFF. In DNA, the CDR3 is TGTGCCAGCAGCTTAGTACTAGCGGGTAACAATGAGCAGTTCTTC.